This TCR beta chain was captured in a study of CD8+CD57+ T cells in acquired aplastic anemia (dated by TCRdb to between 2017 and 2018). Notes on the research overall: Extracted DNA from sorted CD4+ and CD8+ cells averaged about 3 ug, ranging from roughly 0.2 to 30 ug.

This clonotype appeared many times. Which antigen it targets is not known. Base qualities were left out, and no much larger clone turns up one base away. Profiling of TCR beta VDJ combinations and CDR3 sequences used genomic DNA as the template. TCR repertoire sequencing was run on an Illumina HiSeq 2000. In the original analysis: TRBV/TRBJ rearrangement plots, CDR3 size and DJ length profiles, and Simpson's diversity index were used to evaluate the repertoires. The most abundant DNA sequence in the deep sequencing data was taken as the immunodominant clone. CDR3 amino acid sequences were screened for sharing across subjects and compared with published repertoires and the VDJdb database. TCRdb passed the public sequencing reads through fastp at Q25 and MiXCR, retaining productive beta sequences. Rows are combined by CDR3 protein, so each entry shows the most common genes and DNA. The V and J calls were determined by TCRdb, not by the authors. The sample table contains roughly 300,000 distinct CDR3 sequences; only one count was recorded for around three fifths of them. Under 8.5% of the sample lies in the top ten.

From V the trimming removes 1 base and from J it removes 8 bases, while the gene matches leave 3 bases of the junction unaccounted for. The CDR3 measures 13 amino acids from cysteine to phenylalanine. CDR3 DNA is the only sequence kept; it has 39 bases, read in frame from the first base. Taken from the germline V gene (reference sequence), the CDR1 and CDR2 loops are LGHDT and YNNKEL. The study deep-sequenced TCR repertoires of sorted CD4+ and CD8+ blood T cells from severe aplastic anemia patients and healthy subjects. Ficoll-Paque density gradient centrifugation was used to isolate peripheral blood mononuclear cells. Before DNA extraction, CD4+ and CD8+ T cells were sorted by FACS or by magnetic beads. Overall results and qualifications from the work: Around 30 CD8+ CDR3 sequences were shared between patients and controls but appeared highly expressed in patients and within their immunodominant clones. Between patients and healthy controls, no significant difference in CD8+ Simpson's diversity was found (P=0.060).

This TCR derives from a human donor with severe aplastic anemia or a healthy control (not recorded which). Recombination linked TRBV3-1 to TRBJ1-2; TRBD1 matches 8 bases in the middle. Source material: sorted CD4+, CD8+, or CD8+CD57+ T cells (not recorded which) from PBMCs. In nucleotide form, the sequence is TGTGCCAGCAGCCAAGGGACAGGGCGCGGCTACACCTTC. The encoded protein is CASSQGTGRGYTF.